This T cell receptor (beta chain) came from a study of post-analysis software for immune sequencing data (dated by TCRdb to about 2015). Regarding the research as a whole: Relapsing-remitting, secondary progressive and progressive-relapsing multiple sclerosis were recorded as disease courses, and subtype annotation was lacking for some patients. The patient repertoires were set against 11 previously published healthy control repertoires from donors whose ages ranged from about 6 to 27 years. A subset of samples was prepared in parallel using single-end sample barcoding, then pooled and co-amplified after Illumina adapter ligation. Study-level results and caveats: Direct clustering with F measure showed strong co-clustering of samples prepared in the same batch, prompting a batch-effect correction. Significantly higher frequencies in patients than in controls were found for about 5 TRBV segments, including TRBV5-6, TRBV5-1 and TRBV20-1. Significantly lower normalized Chao1 diversity was found in multiple sclerosis patients than in controls, suggesting substantial peripheral T-cell clonal expansion. The multiple sclerosis patient group was slightly younger than the control group.

TCR beta repertoires were profiled from peripheral blood of roughly 13 young patients with multiple sclerosis to demonstrate the VDJtools post-analysis software. The multiple sclerosis patients were children and adolescents ranging in age from roughly 6 to 15 years. From the germline V gene, CDR1 is MNHEY and CDR2 is SVGEGT. The CDR3 covers 13 residues, taking in both the cysteine and the phenylalanine. Just the 39-base CDR3 DNA is kept, in frame starting at base 1. With respect to this clonotype: Which antigen it targets is not known. The junction shows a germline mismatch at one end, possibly a read error.

Library prep was done by PCR. The listed sequencing device is Illumina HiSeq 2500. Unique molecular identifiers were incorporated into TCR beta cDNA libraries to reduce PCR and sequencing biases. Every 1 to 10 million input T cells yielded about 500,000 cDNA molecules, meaning each molecule approximated one T cell. The patient libraries were prepared and sequenced using the same protocol as the earlier healthy control dataset. Within a given batch, samples were prepared together, multiplexed and sequenced on the same HiSeq lane. As for the original processing: Raw barcoded reads were processed with MIGEC, discarding single-read molecular identifier groups before consensus assembly and CDR3 extraction. VDJtools was used for post-analysis of the clonotype tables, and diversity was normalized by down-sampling every dataset to the size of the smallest sample. In repertoire overlap clustering, CDR3 amino acid sequences, but not nucleotide sequences, were matched to correct batch-related cross-sample contamination. In TCRdb, the public reads were trimmed at Q25 with fastp and aligned with MiXCR, with productive beta chains retained. Each record represents a unique CDR3 protein, reported with the most common genes and DNA among its rows. V and J calls and clone size were set by TCRdb, not the authors. The sample table lists hundreds of thousands of distinct CDR3 sequences, 30% of them with a count of one. Around 0.55% of the sample is taken by the ten largest.

The chain is assembled from TRBV6-2 or TRBV6-3 and TRBJ1-5; 9 middle bases align to TRBD1. Sequencing used blood. This receptor was taken from a girl aged 10-17 years with multiple sclerosis. CDR3 protein: CASSRTGAQPQHF. The sequenced DNA is TGTGCCAGCAGCCGGACAGGGGCTCAGCCACAGCATTTT.